Sequencing of this T cell receptor (beta chain) was carried out in a study of cytomegalovirus exposure and HLA in healthy donors (dated by TCRdb to 2016 to 2017). In the study overall: An earlier analysis of approximately 640 of the donors reported roughly 300 Gb of sequence data and some 100 million unique TCR beta sequences from 150 million to 200 million T cells. An early release that covered 500 to 800 HLA-typed donors contained about 300 gigabases of sequencing data and roughly 84 million unique TCR sequences. Among the approximately 420 genotyped donors, approximately 76% belonged to the genetic ancestry cluster associated with self-reported Caucasian donors. The study was designed to test whether signatures of past pathogen exposure could be identified by cataloging public T cell receptors. The T cell repertoires of about 700 subjects were profiled by immunosequencing and related to cytomegalovirus serostatus. A separate validation cohort of 100 to 150 different subjects was used in addition to the roughly 700-subject first cohort. The study combined high-throughput TCR immunosequencing, statistical association of individual TCRs with disease status, and machine learning to predict cytomegalovirus infection status. In a later analysis, previously published TCR beta repertoires from 600 to 850 donors were re-analyzed and high-resolution HLA genotyping was added so that TCR occurrence patterns could be studied. Rather than drawing on any new phenotypic data, the later analysis identified candidate immune exposures from TCR beta sequences and the way those sequences occurred across donors. In an earlier analysis of roughly 580 of the donors, high-throughput TCR beta sequencing was used to judge whether each TCR beta V gene segment behaved as functional or pseudogenic. Donor age, sex, ethnicity and CMV serostatus were compiled together with the repertoire data. A later genetic analysis took genome-wide SNP genotypes for about 65% of the 666 donors and used that subset as a discovery cohort. Every repertoire in the discovery cohort had been generated on one and the same sequencing platform. HLA typing included class I and class II loci at four-digit resolution. Typing coverage differed by locus: A, B, C, DRB1 and DQB1 were typed in about 629-630 donors, DQA1 in about 560, DPA1 in approximately 610, and DPB1 in 400 to 490. About five DR-DQ haplotypes were treated as single units for association and clustering because of strong linkage in the cohort. Among a few hundred genotyped donors of the cohort, an average of around 240,000 unique TCR beta nucleotide sequences were sequenced per donor, roughly a sixth of them non-productive. General findings and caveats noted by the study authors: A later analysis reported that several top co-occurrence clusters appeared linked to parvovirus B19, influenza, CMV and Epstein-Barr virus. In a later analysis, TCR association rates were found to vary across HLA loci, with the most associated TCRs seen for DRB1 alleles and the fewest for HLA-C alleles. Because HLA typing was unavailable for some donors at each locus, only the typed subset was used in association tests. When HLA alleles, especially DR and DQ, strongly co-occurred, attributing TCR associations to individual alleles was difficult. Roughly uniform sequencing depth across donors was assumed in presence/absence analyses, although this assumption may not hold. In a later analysis, HLA-associated TCR beta chains showed more clonal expansion and lower generation probabilities than non-associated chains that were equally common. Broadly in line with IMGT annotations, most TCR beta V segments showed up in productive rearrangements about 90% or about 30% of the time in an earlier analysis of approximately 640 of the donors. The study listed 164 TCR beta chains as associated with cytomegalovirus. Some IMGT-functional V segments, including TRBV6-2 and TRBV6-3, could not be told apart with the 87-base-pair reads, so those segments were excluded. According to a later genetic analysis, donors in an Asian-associated ancestry cluster had fewer N-insertions in productive TCRs than the roughly 670-donor mean. A further reported finding was that TCR beta sequences accurately predicted the HLA-A and HLA-B alleles for most subjects in the first cohort. An association between a missense DCLRE1C variant and V-gene and J-gene trimming of TCR beta chains was found in a later genetic analysis and replicated in an independent cohort. Only TCR beta chains were sequenced in this cohort, and the absence of alpha or paired-chain data limited detectable features. Linkage disequilibrium might explain the correlated functional status among segregating V segments, but an unknown experimental factor could not be excluded. In both the original and validation cohorts, the classifier was reported to diagnose cytomegalovirus status with high specificity and sensitivity. A cluster of highly shared sequence variants was judged likely to represent a technical artifact of the sequencing pipeline. Across donors, most TCR sequences were observed very rarely, whereas some public TCRs were present in many individuals. A few of the identified cytomegalovirus-associated TCR beta chains were confirmed in vitro to be specific for cytomegalovirus antigens. Immune exposure information for the cohort was limited to CMV serostatus. According to a later analysis, most CMV-associated TCR beta chains appeared to be HLA-restricted, and the HLA associations seemed to be driven largely by CMV exposure. At a false discovery rate of 0.05, a later analysis linked about 17,000 TCR beta sequences to specific HLA alleles. Because counts were too low, seventeen rarely observed V segments, including chromosome 9 orphons, were excluded from the earlier analysis of under 650 of the donors. It was suggested by the authors that the approach could potentially be generalized to other disease states and immunological phenotypes.

Counted from cysteine to phenylalanine, this CDR3 has 14 amino acids. Kept here is only the CDR3 DNA, which spans 42 bases and is read in frame from base 1. CDR1 and CDR2, looked up from the germline V gene, are ENHRY and SYGVKD. From V the trimming removes 6 bases and from J it removes 4 bases, while the gene matches leave 9 bases of the junction unaccounted for. About this clone itself: The antigen it binds to is not known. No much larger clonotype is one base removed from it; base qualities were not supplied.

The cohort consisted of approximately 670 healthy bone marrow donors. All cohort members were sampled while nominally healthy, although unrecorded immune exposures were likely present. The donor was CMV seronegative and was included in the group of 352 seronegative cohort members. Every donor gave a peripheral blood sample, and the peripheral blood mononuclear cells from that sample were used for TCR beta sequencing. The Qiagen DNeasy Blood Extraction Kit was used to extract genomic DNA from the blood cell samples. Preparation of the library involved the immunoSEQ multiplex PCR assay. The multiplex PCR relied on a mix of 60 forward primers for TCR Vbeta segments and 13 reverse primers for TCR Jbeta segments. The CDR3 region of rearranged TCR beta genes was amplified from genomic DNA with a multiplex PCR assay. The Illumina HiSeq System was used to sequence the amplified TCR beta libraries as 87-base-pair reads. Per the authors' processing: A later analysis counted tens of millions of unique TCR beta chains across the 550 to 800 repertoires, and some 11 million of these chains were shared by at least two donors. Raw reads were error-corrected and collapsed into unique sequences with a nearest-neighbor algorithm that merged closely related sequences to remove PCR and sequencing errors. V, D and J gene segments were assigned by aligning CDR3 sequences to IMGT reference sequences. For a sequence to be retained, at least a six-nucleotide match to both a V gene segment and a J gene segment was required. A rearrangement was called productive if the CDR3 had no stop codons and remained in frame with V and J, and every other rearrangement was called non-productive. Following IMGT convention, CDR3 was defined as the stretch from the second conserved V-encoded cysteine to the conserved J-encoded phenylalanine. The earlier analysis of about 610 of the donors excluded any sequence lacking an unambiguous match to a single V gene segment. An earlier analysis of just under 600 of the donors called V segments functional above 56.7% productive rearrangements and segregating when the between-donor standard deviation exceeded 5%. A statistical classification framework was developed to diagnose cytomegalovirus status using the catalog of TCR beta chain sequences. V and J gene assignment, in a later analysis, came from comparing TCR nucleotide sequences with IMGT/GENE-DB human TR gene sequences. A later analysis assigned CDR3 sequences and most-parsimonious VDJ recombination scenarios with the TCRdist pipeline. In a later analysis, each TCR beta chain was defined by its CDR3 amino acid sequence together with its V-gene family, and reads lacking a unique V-gene family were excluded. As a way to deal with suspected cross-contamination and a sequencing artifact, a later analysis dropped hundreds of nucleotide sequences that were highly shared and had low generation probability. In a later analysis, a clonal expansion index for each public chain was calculated from normalized within-repertoire ranks of inferred template counts. A later analysis computed generation probabilities with a VDJ recombination model fitted to out-of-frame rearrangements, and checked the results against IGoR. A later analysis scored TCR-TCR, TCR-HLA and TCR-CMV co-occurrence with hypergeometric tests, applying a repertoire-size bias correction to TCR pairs. False discovery rates were estimated in a later analysis by permuting HLA or CMV assignments 20 times. In a later analysis, co-occurring TCRs were grouped using DBSCAN, with TCRdist sequence similarity added in when clustering inside HLA-allele-positive subsets. For co-occurrence clustering, repertoires with fewer than 30,000 or more than 120,000 public chains were excluded, along with several repertoires with anomalous nucleotide sharing. Sourced from immuneACCESS, this table was stored by TCRdb with only in-frame sequences that have V and J called. A share of the clones is absent; for the studies checked, an unresolved V gene accounts for under half, and the remainder has no known explanation. For V, J and clone size, that table is used; D and trimming come from the DNA. This sample lists 130,000 or so clones; more than 75% were detected once. Around 1.8% of the sample rests with the top ten.

The TCR comes from a man younger than 35 in good health and CMV-seronegative. Material: PBMCs. The V and J segments used are TRBV10-3 and TRBJ2-7; TRBD1 aligns with 7 central bases. The nucleotides read TGTGCCATCAGGGACGGGACAGCAATTTACGAGCAGTACTTC. Its protein reads: CAIRDGTAIYEQYF.